These 5 T cell receptor beta chains came from one sample sequenced in a study of synovial regulatory T cells in juvenile arthritis. The table came from immunoSEQ multiplex PCR; TCRdb's copy has only in-frame clones and leaves some out. The sample table sets out 350 to 450 clones. These receptors' antigens are unknown. Study-level results: Compared with other blood Treg cells, inflammation-associated Treg cells had reduced TCR diversity.

The sequenced material came from Treg cells from blood. Subset here: HLA-DR+ inflammation-associated blood Treg cells. Receptors were obtained from a donor aged 2-30 years with juvenile idiopathic arthritis.

This clone counts as large (0.1 to 1%) by frequency. The gene calls are TRBV19 and TRBJ2-1; TCRdb returns TRBD2, unconfirmable since there is no DNA. The CDR3 has 15 residues. No DNA appears here. Per germline, CDR1 LNHDA and CDR2 SQIVND (reference sequence). This CDR3 reads CASSPEAGRYNEQFF. Using reference TRBV19 and TRBJ2-1 for the parts outside the CDR3, the full variable domain is DGGITQSPKYLFRKEGQNVTLSCEQNLNHDAMYWYRQDPGQGLRLIYYSQIVNDFQKGDIAEGYSVSREKKESFPLTVTSAQKNPTAFYLCASSPEAGRYNEQFFGPGTRLTVL.

This clone registers large by frequency. This chain connects TRBV28 to TRBJ2-3; TCRdb names TRBD2, which stays unverified in the absence of DNA. Germline assignment: CDR1 MDHEN and CDR2 SYDVKM. The CDR3 sequence is 14 residues long. No DNA is recorded. The CDR3 sequence is CASSFPHSRGTQYF. Full variable domain (missing parts from reference TRBV28 and TRBJ2-3): DVKVTQSSRYLVKRTGEKVFLECVQDMDHENMFWYRQDPGLGLRLIYFSYDVKMKEKGDIPEGYSVSREKKERFSLILESASTNQTSMYLCASSFPHSRGTQYFGPGTRLTVL.

By frequency, this clone is large (0.1 to 1%). The CDR3 sequence: CASTVQETQYF. The chain recombines TRBV7-9 with TRBJ2-5; TCRdb selects TRBD2, and the lack of DNA leaves this call unchecked. Germline V gene lookup returns CDR1 SEHNR and CDR2 FQNEAQ (reference sequence). This CDR3 contains 11 residues. No DNA sequence was recorded.

In terms of frequency, this clone is large. The chain combines TRBV7-3 with TRBJ2-1. Germline lookup yields CDR1 SGHTA and CDR2 FQGTGA. The CDR3 spans 15 residues. No nucleotide data were recorded. The CDR3 sequence: CASSSRRSSYNEQFF.

This clone is large by frequency. The chain combines TRBV10-2 with TRBJ2-3; checking the TCRdb D call of TRBD2 is not possible without DNA. This CDR3 contains 14 residues. No DNA was logged. Per the germline V gene, CDR1 is WSHSY and CDR2 is SAAADI. This chain's CDR3 is CASSVAGWGDTQYF.